Below are 28 T cell receptor beta chains sequenced from a single sample in a study of control samples from healthy donors and cancer patients. Here immunoSEQ multiplex PCR was the method, and the copy in TCRdb shows in-frame clones only, minus some. In the table there are 170,000 or so clones, just under 95% of which are singletons. Sample: blood. These receptors all stem from a man aged 18-30 years in good health.

The rearrangement joins TRBV11-2 to TRBJ1-2, with TRBD1 as a possible D gene (6 bases). The CDR3 contains 16 residues. Germline CDR1 SGHAT, CDR2 FQNNGV. V lost 1 base, J lost 3 bases, and 15 bases lay in between. The CDR3 nucleotides read TGTGCCAGCAGCTTAGTTCACAGGGAGGGGGACTATGGCTACACCTTC. Translated, it gives CASSLVHREGDYGYTF.

This clone was detected only once. J is TRBJ2-1 and V is TRBV29-1; D is ambiguous. The CDR3 length is 13 residues. V shed 7 bases and J shed 7 bases, with 17 bases lying between them. Germline V gene lookup returns CDR1 SQVTM and CDR2 ANQGSEA. The CDR3 protein is CSARVSVSNEQFF. The CDR3 DNA sequence: TGCAGCGCCCGAGTGTCCGTGTCAAATGAGCAGTTCTTC.

V usage is TRBV18 and J usage is TRBJ2-3; 8 positions agree with TRBD1. The CDR3 runs 17 residues. Germline V gene sequence: CDR1 KGHSH, CDR2 LQKENI. Trimming cost V 1 base and J 0 bases; bases outside gene matches: 6. The CDR3 here is CASSPLDRGPSTDTQYF. The CDR3, as DNA: TGTGCCAGCTCACCACTTGACAGGGGTCCTAGCACAGATACGCAGTATTTT.

CDR3 sequence: CASSLTGRSGASYEQYF. Here the CDR3 DNA reads TGTGCCAGCAGCTTAACCGGACGGTCGGGGGCCTCCTACGAGCAGTACTTC. V gene TRBV7-3 combines with J gene TRBJ2-7; D tentatively fits TRBD1 or TRBD2 (6 bases each). Looked up from germline, CDR1 is SGHTA and CDR2 is FQGTGA. Trimming shortened V by 0 bases and J by 0 bases, and 15 bases separated the two germline ends. This CDR3 is 17 amino acids long.

This clone came up a few times. The chain couples TRBV3-1 (or the pseudogene TRBV3-2) to TRBJ2-1; 7 bases are shared with TRBD1. The CDR3 runs 16 residues. The trim removed 1 base at V and 8 bases at J, leaving 11 bases unmatched. Germline V CDR1 and CDR2: LGHDT, YNNKEL (reference sequence). The CDR3 region has the DNA TGTGCCAGCAGCCAAGTTCGGGACAGTCCCTTCGATGAGCAGTTCTTC. It yields the protein CASSQVRDSPFDEQFF.

In this sample, this clone turned up a few times. The rearrangement links TRBV2 to TRBJ1-2; D is uncertain. The CDR3 contains 12 residues. V dropped 8 bases and J dropped 5 bases, with 12 bases sitting between them. The V gene's germline CDR1 is SNHLY and CDR2 FYNNEI. For the CDR3, the DNA is TGTGCCAGCGAAGGGCAGGAGTATGGCTACACCTTC. This encodes CASEGQEYGYTF.

V is TRBV29-1 and J is TRBJ2-5; D perhaps matches TRBD1 (6 bases). Trimming shortened V by 7 bases and J by 5 bases, and 8 bases separated the two germline ends. Looked up from germline, CDR1 is SQVTM and CDR2 is ANQGSEA. The CDR3 is 10 residues long. Here the CDR3 DNA reads TGCAGCGCAGGGGACGAGACCCAGTACTTC. Translation gives CSAGDETQYF.

The chain combines TRBV5-1 with TRBJ1-2; TRBD1 matches at 11 bases. The CDR3 runs to 13 residues. The V and J ends lost 4 bases and 7 bases, in that order; junction bases with no gene match: 3. Germline V CDR1 and CDR2: SGHRS, YFSETQ. In DNA, the CDR3 is TGCGCCAGCAGCACCGGGACAGGGGGTGGCTACACCTTC. Its protein product is CASSTGTGGGYTF.

The rearrangement uses TRBV5-1 and TRBJ1-2; D unresolved. CDR1 is SGHRS, CDR2 YFSETQ, per germline. This CDR3 comprises 14 residues. The ends were cut back, 0 bases at V and 2 bases at J, with 8 bases in the middle. CDR3 residues: CASSLATQNYGYTF. CDR3 bases: TGCGCCAGCAGCTTGGCCACACAGAACTATGGCTACACCTTC.

The V gene is TRBV10-2, the J gene TRBJ2-3; no definite D call. The CDR3 is 12 residues long. V dropped 6 bases and J dropped 0 bases, with 4 bases sitting between them. The germline gives CDR1 WSHSY, CDR2 SAAADI. The CDR3 loop reads CASRDSTDTQYF. CDR3 nucleotide sequence: TGCGCCAGCAGGGACAGCACAGATACGCAGTATTTT.

The V gene is TRBV9, the J gene TRBJ2-7, with D perhaps TRBD2 (6 bases). This CDR3 spans 17 amino acids. Deletions cut 0 bases from V and 4 bases from J, with 20 bases between. The germline V gene has CDR1 SGDLS and CDR2 YYNGEE. The CDR3 is CASSVAGTGSVNYEQYF. The CDR3 DNA reads TGTGCCAGCAGCGTAGCCGGGACTGGGAGCGTGAATTACGAGCAGTACTTC.

This clone appeared a single time. The J gene is TRBJ1-2, the V gene TRBV5-1; D is uncertain. The ends were cut back, 5 bases at V and 0 bases at J, with 17 bases in the middle. Germline V lookup: CDR1 SGHRS, CDR2 YFSETQ. This CDR3 comprises 16 residues. The chain's CDR3 is CASRSGQELSNYGYTF. The CDR3 DNA sequence: TGCGCCAGCAGATCGGGTCAGGAACTCTCTAACTATGGCTACACCTTC. Together with reference TRBV5-1 and TRBJ1-2, the CDR3 gives the full variable domain: KAGVTQTPRYLIKTRGQQVTLSCSPISGHRSVSWYQQTPGQGLQFLFEYFSETQRNKGNFPGRFSGRQFSNSRSEMNVSTLELGDSALYLCASRSGQELSNYGYTFGSGTRLTVV.

The V gene is TRBV9, the J gene TRBJ2-3; possibly TRBD2 for D (5 bases). The germline V gene has CDR1 SGDLS and CDR2 YYNGEE. V was shortened by 0 bases and J by 2 bases, with 7 bases between the two germline ends. The CDR3 is 14 residues long. The chain's CDR3 is CASSVAGSTDTQYF. CDR3 DNA sequence: TGTGCCAGCAGCGTAGCGGGATCCACAGATACGCAGTATTTT.

This chain joins TRBV21-1 and TRBJ1-4. TRBV21-1 is reported as a pseudogene. The CDR3 runs to 13 residues. CDR3 region: CASILHTVGELFF. As DNA, the CDR3 is TGTGCCAGCATCCTTCACACGGTCGGGGAACTGTTTTTT.

This sequence joins TRBV29-1 and TRBJ2-7; unclear D gene. The length of the CDR3 is 11 residues. V dropped 5 bases and J dropped 0 bases, with 5 bases sitting between them. CDR1 is SQVTM and CDR2 is ANQGSEA in the germline V gene. This CDR3 is CSVTSSYEQYF. The CDR3 nucleotides read TGCAGCGTTACTTCCTCCTACGAGCAGTACTTC.

This chain joins TRBV27 and TRBJ2-3; 8 nucleotides line up with TRBD1. Germline-derived CDR1 and CDR2 are MNHEY and SMNVEV (reference sequence). V shed 6 bases and J 6 bases; nucleotides not matched to a gene: 14. The CDR3 is made up of 16 amino acids. The CDR3 protein is CASRERTQGARDTQYF. CDR3 DNA sequence: TGTGCCAGCAGGGAACGGACTCAGGGGGCAAGGGATACGCAGTATTTT.

The chain employs TRBV24-1 and TRBJ1-2; D uncertain. Trimming took 7 bases from V and 7 from J, leaving 12 bases between them. Germline V gene data show CDR1 as KGHDR and CDR2 as SFDVKD. The CDR3 is 12 amino acids. The CDR3, as DNA: TGTGCCACCAGAAGGGCAGACGGTGGCTACACCTTC. Protein sequence: CATRRADGGYTF.

The V gene is TRBV25-1, the J gene TRBJ1-6; TRBD1 might be the D (6 bases). The CDR3 contains 14 residues. Trimming shortened V by 3 bases and J by 10 bases, and 13 bases separated the two germline ends. CDR1 is MGHDK, CDR2 SYGVNS, per germline. Written as DNA, the CDR3 is TGTGCCAGCAGTGATTTCATTGGGGGCTCACCCCTCCACTTT. This gives the protein CASSDFIGGSPLHF. The full variable domain, completed using reference TRBV25-1 and TRBJ1-6, is EADIYQTPRYLVIGTGKKITLECSQTMGHDKMYWYQQDPGMELHLIHYSYGVNSTEKGDLSSESTVSRIRTEHFPLTLESARPSHTSQYLCASSDFIGGSPLHFGNGTRLTVT.

This chain joins TRBV2 and TRBJ2-7, with unresolved D. Germline V CDR1 and CDR2: SNHLY, FYNNEI. Between the trimmed V and J ends, which lost 8 bases and 1 base, there was a span of 12 bases. This CDR3 comprises 13 residues. CDR3 sequence: CASRHPDSYEQYF. The CDR3, as DNA: TGTGCCAGCCGACACCCCGATTCCTACGAGCAGTACTTC.

The chain joins TRBV7-9 to TRBJ2-7; TRBD1 might be the D (5 bases). The V gene lost 0 bases and the J gene lost 2 bases, with 14 bases spanning the gap. There are 16 residues in the CDR3. Germline V gene sequence: CDR1 SEHNR, CDR2 FQNEAQ (reference sequence). This chain's CDR3 is CASSLARQGIPYEQYF. CDR3 DNA sequence: TGTGCCAGCAGCTTAGCGCGCCAGGGTATCCCCTACGAGCAGTACTTC.

V gene TRBV5-1 combines with J gene TRBJ2-1; TRBD2 is a possible D gene (7 bases). The CDR3 is 16 amino acids. Germline CDR1 and CDR2: SGHRS and YFSETQ. The V end was cut by 3 bases, the J end by 7 bases, with 20 bases between. The CDR3 is CASSSLGGGFKNEQFF. DNA of the CDR3: TGCGCCAGCAGCTCCCTAGGGGGGGGGTTTAAGAATGAGCAGTTCTTC.

The V call is TRBV2, the J call TRBJ2-5, with D maybe TRBD2 (5 bases). The CDR3 totals 12 residues. The V gene's germline CDR1 is SNHLY and CDR2 FYNNEI. V was cut by 1 base and J by 5 bases, with 5 bases left in between. The CDR3 DNA reads TGTGCCAGCAGTGAAGAGCGGGAGACCCAGTACTTC. It specifies CASSEERETQYF.

V and J are TRBV5-1 and TRBJ2-3; D is unresolved. The CDR3 consists of 15 residues. CDR1 and CDR2 from the germline V gene are SGHRS and YFSETQ. Trimming left V 3 bases short and J 1 base short, with 12 bases between. The CDR3 DNA is TGCGCCAGCAGCTCGACCCCAAGGGGCACAGATACGCAGTATTTT. Translation: CASSSTPRGTDTQYF.

The V call is TRBV4-2, the J call TRBJ2-4; D is unresolved. The CDR3 length is 17 residues. Germline CDR1 reads LGHNA; CDR2 reads YNFKEQ. V gave up 0 bases and J gave up 0 bases, with 12 bases separating them. CDR3 DNA sequence: TGTGCCAGCAGCCAAGAATCGATTCAGGTAGCCAAAAACATTCAGTACTTC. It translates to CASSQESIQVAKNIQYF.

The V gene is TRBV18, the J gene TRBJ2-1; tentatively, D is TRBD1 (5 bases). CDR1 and CDR2 (germline): KGHSH, LQKENI. The germline V and J ends were trimmed by 3 bases and 0 bases, with 15 bases remaining between them. The CDR3 length is 17 residues. The CDR3 is CASSPKGGASSYNEQFF. The CDR3, as DNA: TGTGCCAGCTCACCGAAAGGTGGGGCGAGCTCCTACAATGAGCAGTTCTTC.

The chain links TRBV24-1 to TRBJ1-2, with a tentative D call TRBD1 (5 bases). Trimming left V 4 bases short and J 6 bases short, with 11 bases between. The germline gives CDR1 KGHDR, CDR2 SFDVKD. The CDR3 extends over 13 amino acids. The CDR3 sequence is CATSDRGENGYTF. CDR3 bases: TGTGCCACCAGTGACCGGGGCGAGAATGGCTACACCTTC.

The rearrangement joins TRBV6-1 to TRBJ1-2; D unclear. Germline CDR1 reads MNHNS; CDR2 reads SASEGT. The CDR3 extends over 15 amino acids. V was shortened by 2 bases and J by 4 bases, with 14 bases between the two germline ends. DNA for the CDR3: TGTGCCAGCAGTGAATATCAAACCCATTTCTATGGCTACACCTTC. Its protein product is CASSEYQTHFYGYTF.

Remarks on this clone: A junction end diverges from the germline sequence, so it may reflect a read error. V usage is TRBV6-1 and J usage is TRBJ2-2; maybe TRBD1 (5 bases). The CDR3 extends over 15 amino acids. Germline assignment: CDR1 MNHNS and CDR2 SASEGT. CDR3 in amino acids: CASSDAPGNPGELFF. The CDR3 nucleotides are TGTGCCAGCAGTGACGCGCCAGGGAACCCCGGGGAGCTGTTTTTT.